Ten or more counts support the clone carrying this T cell receptor beta chain. V lost 6 bases, J lost 4 bases, and 3 bases stayed unmatched. This CDR3 is 13 amino acids long. This entry comes from a study of T-cell reconstitution after alpha-beta-depleted transplantation in children. Library preparation (for TCRbeta) was performed with unique molecular identifiers. TCRdb re-derived calls from the PCR reads in MiXCR, one entry per CDR3 protein. This sample has roughly 220,000 distinct CDR3 sequences; approximately 12% occur once, and the top ten carry about 2.4%. The source material was PBMCs from the stem cell graft donor, sampled from the stem cell graft. The TCR sequence derives from a human donor who donated a stem cell graft to a child with acute lymphoblastic leukemia. The V call is TRBV12-3 or TRBV12-4, the J call TRBJ2-1; 7 bases match TRBD1. CDR3 nucleotide sequence: TGTGCCAGCAGACCGACAGGGTACAATGAGCAGTTCTTC. As protein: CASRPTGYNEQFF.